A single T cell receptor (beta chain) is shown here with its context. This sample was included in a study of blood T cell repertoires in COVID-19. Data came from immunoSEQ multiplex PCR; TCRdb stores just in-frame clones and leaves some out. The sample contains almost 400,000 clones, under 90% of which appear only once. The CDR3 has 14 residues. CDR1 and CDR2 from the germline V gene are MGHDK and SYGVNS. V dropped 9 bases and J dropped 1; count of bases not matched to a gene: 3. This receptor was identified in a woman younger than 45 who had recovered from COVID-19. This chain joins TRBV25-1 and TRBJ2-6; TRBD1 matches 7 bases. Specimen: PBMCs or T cells enriched from blood (not recorded which). CDR3 residues: CASTGVSGANVLTF. CDR3 nucleotide sequence: TGTGCCAGTACAGGGGTTTCTGGGGCCAACGTCCTGACTTTC.